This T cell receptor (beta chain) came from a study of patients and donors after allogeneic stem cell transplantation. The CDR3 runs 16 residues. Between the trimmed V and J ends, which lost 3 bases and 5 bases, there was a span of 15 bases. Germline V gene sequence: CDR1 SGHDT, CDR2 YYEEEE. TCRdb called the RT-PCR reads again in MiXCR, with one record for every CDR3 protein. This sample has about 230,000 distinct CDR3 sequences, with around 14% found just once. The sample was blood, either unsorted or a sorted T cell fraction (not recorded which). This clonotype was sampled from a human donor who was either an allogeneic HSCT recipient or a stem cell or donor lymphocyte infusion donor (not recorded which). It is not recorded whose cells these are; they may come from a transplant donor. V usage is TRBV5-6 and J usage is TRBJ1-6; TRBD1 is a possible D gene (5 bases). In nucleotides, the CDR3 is TGTGCCAGCAGCTCTATCGGGACGGCCAATAATTCACCCCTCCACTTT. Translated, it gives CASSSIGTANNSPLHF.